The T cell receptor (beta chain) described here comes from a study of spatial heterogeneity in lung cancer. General observations from the study: At resection, ubiquitous expanded tumor TCRs appeared in blood more than at follow-up.

Of note for this clonotype: The target antigen is unknown. Given a much more abundant clone one base away, this may be a read error.

Time point given: sample taken at primary tumor resection. The donors comprised 60 to 80 untreated early-stage non-small cell lung cancer patients. The CDR3 sequence is 15 residues long. Trimming at V came to 5 bases and at J to 5 bases, leaving 4 bases not matched to a gene. The germline gives CDR1 SGHTA, CDR2 FQGNSA. TCRdb re-analysed the 5' RACE reads in MiXCR, keeping a single row per CDR3 protein. This table has about 92,000 distinct CDR3 sequences, 12% appearing once. The V gene is TRBV7-2, the J gene TRBJ2-1, with 12 bases identical to TRBD2. The source material was PBMCs, sampled at surgery. This TCR came from a male donor with early-stage non-small cell lung cancer. The DNA of the CDR3 is TGTGCCAGCAGCCCGCGACTAGCGGGAGACAATGAGCAGTTCTTC. Residues: CASSPRLAGDNEQFF. The full variable domain, its missing parts supplied by reference TRBV7-2 and TRBJ2-1, is GAGVSQSPSNKVTEKGKDVELRCDPISGHTALYWYRQSLGQGLEFLIYFQGNSAPDKSGLPSDRFSAERTGGSVSTLTIQRTQQEDSAVYLCASSPRLAGDNEQFFGPGTRLTVL.